This is a list of T cell receptor beta chains from one sample in a study of regulatory T cells in long-lasting Graves disease. Via MiXCR, TCRdb re-called the multiplex PCR reads, giving one row per CDR3 protein. The table lists some 370,000 distinct CDR3 sequences, about 12% of them singletons, with approximately 20% in the top ten. These records were also assigned to another study, of T cells in Graves' hyperthyroidism and ophthalmopathy.

Sequences were derived from peripheral blood mononuclear cells (PBMCs), sampled at new diagnosis, from a patient treated with antithyroid drugs. These receptors all come from a woman aged 18-35 years with Graves disease. Each CDR3 is given with its conserved first and last residue. A D gene is named only where the DNA matches it firmly. Rows may omit the clone size; those that give it use once, few, many or a size class.

V gene,J gene,clone size,D gene,CDR3 protein,CDR3 DNA
TRBV4-1,TRBJ1-1,.,.,CASSQSSQGLEAFF,TGCGCCAGCAGCCAGTCCTCTCAAGGCCTTGAAGCTTTCTTT
TRBV6-1,TRBJ1-2,many,.,CASSPGGTMGVYGYTF,TGTGCCAGCAGCCCGGGGGGGACGATGGGTGTCTATGGCTACACCTTC
TRBV2,TRBJ1-1,many,.,CASSDINTEAFF,TGTGCCAGCAGTGACATAAACACTGAAGCTTTCTTT
TRBV20-1,TRBJ2-1,many,TRBD2,CSARDRGLAYNEQFF,TGCAGTGCTAGAGATAGGGGACTAGCCTACAATGAGCAGTTCTTC
TRBV11-2,TRBJ1-3,many,.,CASSPWWGQGKSGNTIYF,TGTGCCAGCAGCCCGTGGTGGGGCCAGGGGAAATCTGGAAACACCATATATTTT
TRBV19,TRBJ2-1,.,TRBD2,CASSIRSGGAGSYNEQFF,TGTGCCAGTAGTATTCGAAGCGGGGGGGCTGGATCCTACAATGAGCAGTTCTTC
TRBV30,TRBJ2-1,many,.,CAWSVQEADEQFF,TGTGCCTGGAGTGTACAAGAAGCCGATGAGCAGTTCTTC
TRBV7-9,TRBJ1-1,few,.,CATGGREAVMNTEAFF,TGTGCCACGGGGGGCAGGGAAGCCGTCATGAACACTGAAGCTTTCTTT
TRBV28,TRBJ2-5,.,TRBD2,CASSFLLGSGRRVLSQETQYF,TGTGCCAGCAGTTTTTTATTGGGAAGCGGGAGAAGGGTTTTGTCCCAAGAGACCCAGTACTTC
TRBV4-1,TRBJ1-1,once,.,CASSQEANWNTEAFF,TGCGCCAGCAGCCAAGAGGCAAATTGGAACACTGAAGCTTTCTTT
TRBV5-4,TRBJ1-2,few,.,CASSFSHTWSYGYTF,TGTGCCAGCAGCTTTTCCCACACATGGTCCTATGGCTACACCTTC
TRBV20-1,TRBJ2-1,many,TRBD2,CSARGGGRANGEQFF,TGCAGTGCTAGAGGAGGCGGGAGGGCCAATGGTGAGCAGTTCTTC
TRBV9,TRBJ2-2,.,TRBD1,CASRGQGKPGELFF,TGTGCGAGTCGGGGACAGGGTAAACCCGGGGAGCTGTTTTTT
TRBV2,TRBJ2-1,many,TRBD2,CASRTSGGAGLISYNEQFF,TGTGCCAGCAGAACTAGCGGGGGGGCCGGCCTAATCTCCTACAATGAGCAGTTCTTC
TRBV12-3/TRBV12-4,TRBJ2-3,many,.,CASSLGRTDTQYF,TGTGCCAGCAGCTTAGGGCGCACAGATACGCAGTATTTT
TRBV20-1,TRBJ2-4,.,.,CSATQLRALAKNIQYF,TGCAGTGCCACCCAACTCCGGGCGCTAGCCAAAAACATTCAGTACTTC
TRBV28,TRBJ2-3,many,.,CASSRWLGASTDTQYF,TGTGCCAGCAGTCGGTGGTTGGGCGCTAGCACAGATACGCAGTATTTT
TRBV19,TRBJ2-2,.,.,CASSIANTGELFF,TGTGCCAGTAGTATAGCCAACACCGGGGAGCTGTTTTTT
TRBV20-1,TRBJ2-6,.,.,CSARGSYPGANVLTF,TGCAGTGCTAGGGGGAGCTATCCCGGGGCCAACGTCCTGACTTTC
TRBV30,TRBJ1-3,many,.,CAWTTGTGNTIYF,TGTGCCTGGACAACGGGGACTGGAAACACCATATATTTT
TRBV10-3,TRBJ2-4,few,.,CAISELGDGAKNIQYF,TGTGCCATCAGTGAGCTAGGGGATGGAGCCAAAAACATTCAGTACTTC
TRBV3-1,TRBJ1-2,many,TRBD1,CASSPAGGDWVGYTF,TGTGCCAGCAGCCCAGCAGGGGGAGACTGGGTGGGCTATACCTTC
TRBV25-1,TRBJ1-2,many,TRBD1,CASSELGGQGGGGYTF,TGTGCCAGCAGTGAATTGGGGGGACAGGGAGGCGGCGGCTACACCTTC
TRBV20-1,TRBJ2-5,many,.,CSAKGELGEQETQYF,TGCAGTGCTAAGGGGGAACTGGGAGAACAAGAGACCCAGTACTTC
TRBV20-1,TRBJ1-2,many,.,CSARQAGVGYGYTF,TGCAGTGCTAGACAGGCTGGAGTCGGGTATGGCTACACCTTC
TRBV7-9,TRBJ2-3,many,TRBD2,CASSLEAGATDTQYF,TGTGCCAGCAGCTTAGAAGCGGGGGCCACAGATACGCAGTATTTT
TRBV7-2,TRBJ2-3,many,.,CASSLGASTDTQYF,TGTGCCAGCAGCTTAGGGGCGAGCACAGATACGCAGTATTTT
TRBV7-6,TRBJ2-1,.,.,CASSSRGPHNEQFF,TGTGCCAGCAGCTCGAGGGGACCCCACAATGAGCAGTTCTTC
TRBV2,TRBJ1-5,.,.,CASSELTSDQPQHF,TGTGCCAGCAGTGAACTAACCTCTGATCAGCCCCAGCATTTT
TRBV18,TRBJ2-3,many,.,CASSPGWSVTDTQYF,TGTGCCAGCTCACCAGGCTGGAGTGTCACAGATACGCAGTATTTT
TRBV6-2/TRBV6-3,TRBJ2-4,.,.,CASRYRKLAKNIQYF,TGTGCCAGCAGATACAGGAAGCTAGCCAAAAACATTCAGTACTTC
TRBV5-1,TRBJ2-2,few,TRBD1,CASSLGQGTKELFF,TGCGCCAGCAGCCTGGGACAGGGGACAAAGGAGCTGTTTTTT
TRBV9,TRBJ2-1,many,TRBD2,CASGLAGGRNEQFF,TGTGCCAGCGGACTAGCGGGGGGGCGCAATGAGCAGTTCTTC
TRBV18,TRBJ1-6,many,.,CASSPGNGLFENSPLHF,TGTGCCAGCTCACCAGGGAACGGTTTGTTCGAAAATTCACCCCTCCACTTT
TRBV28,TRBJ1-2,few,.,CASSETGTALYGYTF,TGTGCCAGCAGCGAAACCGGGACGGCTCTCTATGGCTACACCTTC
TRBV19,TRBJ2-2,.,.,CASSINRMELFF,TGTGCCAGTAGTATAAACAGAATGGAGCTGTTTTTT
TRBV27,TRBJ2-7,.,.,CASSFYRSAYEQYF,TGTGCCAGCAGTTTCTACCGGTCCGCCTACGAGCAGTACTTC
TRBV10-3,TRBJ2-5,.,TRBD2,CAISGGAGSVQETQYF,TGTGCCATCAGTGGGGGAGCGGGGTCCGTCCAAGAGACCCAGTACTTC
TRBV20-1,TRBJ1-5,many,TRBD1,CSARARGNQPQHF,TGCAGTGCTAGGGCCAGGGGGAATCAGCCCCAGCATTTT
TRBV29-1,TRBJ1-1,.,.,CSVTGSPQFMNTEAFF,TGCAGCGTAACGGGCAGCCCCCAATTTATGAACACTGAAGCTTTCTTT
TRBV18,TRBJ2-1,many,.,CASSSLDREQFF,TGTGCCAGCTCTAGTCTGGACCGGGAGCAGTTCTTC
TRBV25-1,TRBJ2-5,.,.,CASSSSSQETQYF,TGTGCCAGCAGTAGCAGTTCCCAAGAGACCCAGTACTTC
TRBV12-3/TRBV12-4,TRBJ2-1,many,TRBD2,CASSSSPGTSGGTISYNEQFF,TGTGCCAGCAGTTCATCTCCCGGGACTAGCGGGGGAACGATATCCTACAATGAGCAGTTCTTC
TRBV4-1,TRBJ2-7,.,TRBD1,CASSQVTGTGFYEQYF,TGCGCCAGCAGCCAGGTTACCGGGACAGGGTTTTACGAGCAGTACTTC
TRBV12-3/TRBV12-4,TRBJ2-2,many,TRBD2,CASSLERGGSNTGELFF,TGTGCCAGCAGTTTGGAGCGGGGGGGGAGTAATACCGGGGAGCTGTTTTTT
TRBV12-3/TRBV12-4,TRBJ2-7,many,TRBD1,CASSLWNQGDEQYF,TGTGCCAGCAGTTTATGGAATCAGGGGGACGAGCAGTACTTC
TRBV4-3,TRBJ1-4,many,TRBD1,CASSQDFRGNEKLFF,TGCGCCAGCAGCCAAGATTTCAGGGGGAATGAAAAACTGTTTTTT
TRBV7-9,TRBJ2-3,.,.,CASSHEIGADTQYF,TGTGCCAGCAGCCACGAAATTGGCGCAGATACGCAGTATTTT